This entry lists 9 T cell receptor beta chains sequenced from one sample in a study of vaccination effects on CD4 cells after COVID-19. The antigens for these receptors are not known. Following a roughly 11-day culture, CD4+ T cells were purified. Participants got two doses of BNT162b2 or mRNA-1273 vaccine. Clones were read by immunoSEQ multiplex PCR, and TCRdb kept only the in-frame ones, dropping some. The data show more than 60,000 clones, 74% seen once. Sample: CD4+ T cells from PBMCs cultured without peptide, taken after COVID-19 vaccination. These receptors originate from a human donor who received a COVID-19 vaccine.

The chain employs TRBV3-1 (or the pseudogene TRBV3-2) and TRBJ2-2; no definite D call. Trimming pared 4 bases from V and 5 bases from J, leaving 11 bases between. The CDR3 is 14 amino acids. Germline V lookup: CDR1 LGHDT, CDR2 YNNKEL (reference sequence). The CDR3 region has the DNA TGTGCCAGCAGCCGAATGATAGGAACCGGGGAGCTGTTTTTT. Its translation: CASSRMIGTGELFF.

The chain carries TRBV5-1 and TRBJ2-5, with D unclear. The V end lost 4 bases, the J end lost 4 bases, and 14 bases lay between the germline ends. Germline lookup yields CDR1 SGHRS and CDR2 YFSETQ. The CDR3 sequence is 14 residues long. The CDR3 protein is CASSISSSTETQYF. The CDR3, as DNA: TGCGCCAGCAGCATCTCTTCGAGTACAGAGACCCAGTACTTC.

V gene TRBV10-2 combines with J gene TRBJ1-2, with 8 bases fitting TRBD1. This CDR3 has 15 amino acids. In germline, CDR1 is WSHSY, CDR2 SAAADI. V was pared by 7 bases and J by 4 bases, with 11 bases of the junction left unmatched. The CDR3 DNA reads as TGCGCCAGCACTACGGGCAACAGGGGGGGCTATGGCTACACCTTC. Translation gives CASTTGNRGGYGYTF.

This rearrangement joins TRBV30 to TRBJ1-5; no clear D gene. The CDR3 extends over 11 amino acids. Deletions cut 5 bases from V and 6 bases from J, with 8 bases between. The germline V gene has CDR1 GTSNPN and CDR2 SVGIG (reference sequence). CDR3 region: CAWGETQPQHF. The CDR3 DNA is TGTGCCTGGGGTGAAACTCAGCCCCAGCATTTT. The variable domain in full, with the rest retrieved from reference TRBV30 and TRBJ1-5, is SQTIHQWPATLVQPVGSPLSLECTVEGTSNPNLYWYRQAAGRGLQLLFYSVGIGQISSEVPQNLSASRPQDRQFILSSKKLLLSDSGFYLCAWGETQPQHFGDGTRLSIL.

J is TRBJ2-3 and V is TRBV24-1; D remains ambiguous. The CDR3 sequence is 14 residues long. Germline CDR1 KGHDR, CDR2 SFDVKD. V lost 3 bases and J 8 bases, leaving 14 bases between the germline ends. The CDR3 DNA reads as TGTGCCACCAGTGATCCCCGGGCACAGACTACGCAGTATTTT. This encodes CATSDPRAQTTQYF.

The V and J genes are TRBV29-1 and TRBJ2-1, with 7 bases lining up with TRBD1. With V trimmed by 3 bases and J by 7 bases, 6 bases remained unmatched. The CDR3 spans 13 residues. Per germline, CDR1 SQVTM and CDR2 ANQGSEA. Written as DNA, the CDR3 is TGCAGCGTTGACGACTACAGGGGTAATGAGCAGTTCTTC. This translates into CSVDDYRGNEQFF.

V usage is TRBV5-1 and J usage is TRBJ2-3; 13 bases map to TRBD2. The CDR3 extends over 18 amino acids. Looked up from germline, CDR1 is SGHRS and CDR2 is YFSETQ. V was clipped by 0 bases and J by 5 bases; unmatched bases: 9. The CDR3 sequence: CASSLGTSGGGSGDTQYF. CDR3 coding DNA: TGCGCCAGCAGCTTGGGGACTAGCGGGGGCGGCTCCGGAGATACGCAGTATTTT.

This chain connects TRBV5-4 to TRBJ2-5; 7 bases align to TRBD1. The V segment lost 0 bases and the J segment 5 bases; nucleotides outside the gene matches: 7. Per the germline V gene, CDR1 is SGHNT and CDR2 is YYREEE (reference sequence). The CDR3 loop spans 15 amino acids. The CDR3 region has the DNA TGTGCCAGCAGCTTGGCCAAGGGGGCCGGGGAGACCCAGTACTTC. It specifies CASSLAKGAGETQYF.

The rearrangement links TRBV4-1 to TRBJ1-3, with TRBD1 identical over 7 bases. Germline V gene sequence: CDR1 MGHRA, CDR2 YSYEKL. V shed 1 base and J 0 bases; nucleotides not matched to a gene: 6. The CDR3 has 17 residues. The chain's CDR3 is CASSQGQGPLSGNTIYF. The CDR3 region has the DNA TGCGCCAGCAGCCAAGGACAGGGTCCGCTCTCTGGAAACACCATATATTTT.